This TCR beta chain comes out of a study of CD8 T cells in ankylosing spondylitis. Findings and caveats of the study: Several highly homologous variants formed a TCR beta motif that appeared characteristic of ankylosing spondylitis blood.

V lost 6 bases and J 6 bases, leaving 14 bases between the germline ends. CDR3 length: 14 amino acids. The germline V gene has CDR1 MGHDK and CDR2 SYGVNS. One entry per CDR3 protein results from TCRdb running MiXCR on the 5' RACE reads. The sample lists a few hundred thousand distinct CDR3 sequences, 15% to 20% occurring once. This clonotype has a handful of counts. The antigen remains undetermined. The V gene is TRBV25-1, the J gene TRBJ2-2; the D gene is possibly TRBD2 (5 bases). Material: blood, either unsorted or a sorted T cell fraction (not recorded which). The receptor was isolated from a male donor with ankylosing spondylitis or in good health (not recorded which). The CDR3 reads CASSAPGSAGELFF. DNA for the CDR3: TGTGCCAGCAGCGCCCCGGGGAGCGCCGGGGAGCTGTTTTTT. The variable domain in full, with the rest retrieved from reference TRBV25-1 and TRBJ2-2, is EADIYQTPRYLVIGTGKKITLECSQTMGHDKMYWYQQDPGMELHLIHYSYGVNSTEKGDLSSESTVSRIRTEHFPLTLESARPSHTSQYLCASSAPGSAGELFFGEGSRLTVL.